This T cell receptor beta chain was retrieved from a study of control samples from healthy donors and cancer patients. Sequencing used immunoSEQ multiplex PCR; TCRdb keeps in-frame clones, though not all of them. The data hold about 55,000 clones, with 88% observed a single time. The sequenced material came from blood. This receptor was identified in a man aged 50-59 years in good health.

The CDR3 DNA reads as TGTGCCAGCCAACAGGACAAAAGCACCGGGGAGCTGTTTTTT. Its translation is CASQQDKSTGELFF. This chain connects TRBV2 to TRBJ2-2, with D maybe TRBD1 (5 bases). The CDR3 loop spans 14 amino acids. Germline V CDR1 and CDR2: SNHLY, FYNNEI. The ends were cut back, 8 bases at V and 4 bases at J, with 14 bases in the middle.